Here is one T cell receptor beta chain with its context. The CDR3 is made up of 15 amino acids. The germline CDR1 and CDR2 sequences are LNHNV and YYDKDF (reference sequence). V was clipped by 4 bases and J by 2 bases; unmatched bases: 5. Living in roughly 23 US areas, the participants were between about 18 and 100 years of age. Participant reports of clinical history set cohort assignment. The source of the sample is a study of blood T cell repertoires in COVID-19. The wider study: Collection of acute and convalescent COVID-19 samples took place in the United States, Italy and Spain. T cells, B-cell-depleted T cells, or PBMCs provided the cDNA or gDNA that served as material.

The repertoire was sequenced with immunoSEQ multiplex PCR; TCRdb's copy has only in-frame clones and lacks some. The sample includes 150,000 to 200,000 clones, around 85% seen only once; the top ten take 6.2%. The chain has TRBV15 and TRBJ1-2; TRBD1 matches at 9 bases. The sequence was obtained from a man aged 40-50 years who had recovered from COVID-19. Sample: PBMCs or T cells enriched from blood (not recorded which). The CDR3 DNA sequence: TGTGCCACCAGCACCCCGGGACAGGGAAACTATGGCTACACCTTC. It encodes CATSTPGQGNYGYTF.